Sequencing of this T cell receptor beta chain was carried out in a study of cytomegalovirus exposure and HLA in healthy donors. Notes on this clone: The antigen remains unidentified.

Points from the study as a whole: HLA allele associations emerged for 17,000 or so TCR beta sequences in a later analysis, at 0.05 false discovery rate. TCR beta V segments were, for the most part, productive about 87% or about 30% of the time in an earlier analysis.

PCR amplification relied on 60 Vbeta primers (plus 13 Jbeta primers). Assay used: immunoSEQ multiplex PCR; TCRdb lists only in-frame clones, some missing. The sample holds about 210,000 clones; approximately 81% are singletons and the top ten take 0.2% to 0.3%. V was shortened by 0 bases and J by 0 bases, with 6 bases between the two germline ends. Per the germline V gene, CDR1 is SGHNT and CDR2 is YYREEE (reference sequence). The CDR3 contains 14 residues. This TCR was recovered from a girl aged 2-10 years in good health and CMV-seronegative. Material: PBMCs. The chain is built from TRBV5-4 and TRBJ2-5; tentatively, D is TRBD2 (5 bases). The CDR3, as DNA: TGTGCCAGCAGCTTGGCGGGGTACCAAGAGACCCAGTACTTC. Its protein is CASSLAGYQETQYF.